These T cell receptor beta chains were read from a single sample in a study of blood T cell repertoires in COVID-19. Some clones are missing from TCRdb's copy, which holds only in-frame ones; the method was immunoSEQ multiplex PCR. The data contain about 210,000 clones, around four fifths of them singletons. Sequenced input: peripheral blood. These receptors all come from a woman aged 45-65 years with active or convalescent COVID-19. CDR3s include the opening cysteine and the closing phenylalanine or tryptophan. D genes are given only for firm matches. Clone size is not always given. Where it is, it says once, few, many or a class for expanded clones.

clone_size: .; cdr3_length: 16; v_call: TRBV11-2; d_call: .; j_call: TRBJ2-2; cdr3_nt: TGTGCCAGCAGCTTAGCCGGAGGGGGCGTGGGCGGGGAGCTGTTTTTT; cdr3_aa: CASSLAGGGVGGELFF
clone_size: .; cdr3_length: 14; v_call: TRBV24-1; d_call: .; j_call: TRBJ1-3; cdr3_nt: TGTGCCACCAGTGATTTGCGGGCTGGAAACACCATATATTTT; cdr3_aa: CATSDLRAGNTIYF
clone_size: .; cdr3_length: 16; v_call: TRBV2; d_call: TRBD2; j_call: TRBJ2-1; cdr3_nt: TGTGCCAGCAGGGGACTAGCGGGAGCCTCCTACAATGAGCAGTTCTTC; cdr3_aa: CASRGLAGASYNEQFF
clone_size: .; cdr3_length: 13; v_call: TRBV2; d_call: .; j_call: TRBJ1-2; cdr3_nt: TGTGCCAGCAGTGGCGACAGTAACTATGGCTACACCTTC; cdr3_aa: CASSGDSNYGYTF
clone_size: .; cdr3_length: 17; v_call: TRBV9; d_call: .; j_call: TRBJ2-3; cdr3_nt: TGTGCCAGCAGCTTACTGTCGGCTAGCGCACCGACAGATACGCAGTATTTT; cdr3_aa: CASSLLSASAPTDTQYF
clone_size: .; cdr3_length: 14; v_call: TRBV5-6; d_call: TRBD1; j_call: TRBJ1-5; cdr3_nt: TGTGCCAGCAGCTTCCGGGACAGCGATCAGCCCCAGCATTTT; cdr3_aa: CASSFRDSDQPQHF
clone_size: .; cdr3_length: 14; v_call: TRBV4-1; d_call: TRBD1; j_call: TRBJ2-2; cdr3_nt: TGCGCCAGCAGGAGGACAGGGGACACCGGGGAGCTGTTTTTT; cdr3_aa: CASRRTGDTGELFF
clone_size: .; cdr3_length: 15; v_call: TRBV29-1; d_call: TRBD2; j_call: TRBJ2-2; cdr3_nt: TGCAGCGGCTCCAGCGGGAGTTTGAACACCGGGGAGCTGTTTTTT; cdr3_aa: CSGSSGSLNTGELFF
clone_size: .; cdr3_length: 15; v_call: TRBV7-9; d_call: TRBD1; j_call: TRBJ1-1; cdr3_nt: TGTGCCAGCAGCTTAGAGGGACAGGTTAGGACTGAAGCTTTCTTT; cdr3_aa: CASSLEGQVRTEAFF
clone_size: .; cdr3_length: 17; v_call: TRBV5-1; d_call: TRBD1; j_call: TRBJ2-1; cdr3_nt: TGCGCCAGCAGCTCACGGACAGGGACGTTCTCCTACAATGAGCAGTTCTTC; cdr3_aa: CASSSRTGTFSYNEQFF
clone_size: .; cdr3_length: 16; v_call: TRBV10-2; d_call: TRBD2; j_call: TRBJ2-2; cdr3_nt: TGCGCCAGCACCGTCAGCGGGGGGGCGGGCACCGGGGAGCTGTTTTTT; cdr3_aa: CASTVSGGAGTGELFF
clone_size: few; cdr3_length: 14; v_call: TRBV9; d_call: .; j_call: TRBJ1-2; cdr3_nt: TGTGCCAGCAGCTTAACAGGATCTCCCTATGGCTACACCTTC; cdr3_aa: CASSLTGSPYGYTF
clone_size: .; cdr3_length: 15; v_call: TRBV24-1; d_call: .; j_call: TRBJ2-5; cdr3_nt: TGTGCCACCACGCTAGCGGATGAAGGGGGAGAGACCCAGTACTTC; cdr3_aa: CATTLADEGGETQYF
clone_size: few; cdr3_length: 15; v_call: TRBV11-3; d_call: .; j_call: TRBJ2-3; cdr3_nt: TGTGCCAGCAGCCCACGCCAGGGCGCGACAGATACGCAGTATTTT; cdr3_aa: CASSPRQGATDTQYF
clone_size: .; cdr3_length: 12; v_call: TRBV24-1; d_call: .; j_call: TRBJ2-1; cdr3_nt: TGTGCCACCAGTGATTACACAGGGGAGCAGTTCTTC; cdr3_aa: CATSDYTGEQFF
clone_size: .; cdr3_length: 11; v_call: TRBV10-2; d_call: .; j_call: TRBJ2-7; cdr3_nt: TGCGCCAGCAGTGCCGGCTACGAGCAGTACTTC; cdr3_aa: CASSAGYEQYF
clone_size: .; cdr3_length: 12; v_call: TRBV19; d_call: .; j_call: TRBJ1-1; cdr3_nt: TGTGCCAGTAGGTCCATGAACACTGAAGCTTTCTTT; cdr3_aa: CASRSMNTEAFF
clone_size: .; cdr3_length: 14; v_call: TRBV6-5; d_call: .; j_call: TRBJ1-2; cdr3_nt: TGTGCCAGCAGTTACTCTCTAGGAAACTATGGCTACACCTTC; cdr3_aa: CASSYSLGNYGYTF
clone_size: .; cdr3_length: 13; v_call: TRBV6-5; d_call: .; j_call: TRBJ1-5; cdr3_nt: TGTGCCAGCAGTTACTCTTTCGGTGGGCCCCAGCATTTT; cdr3_aa: CASSYSFGGPQHF
clone_size: .; cdr3_length: 13; v_call: TRBV6-5; d_call: .; j_call: TRBJ2-1; cdr3_nt: TGTGCCAGCAGTTACTTCAAGGGGGAAGAGCAGTTCTTC; cdr3_aa: CASSYFKGEEQFF
clone_size: .; cdr3_length: 13; v_call: TRBV10-3; d_call: .; j_call: TRBJ2-2; cdr3_nt: TGTGCCATAGGCCAGGCGAACACCGGGGAGCTGTTTTTT; cdr3_aa: CAIGQANTGELFF
clone_size: few; cdr3_length: 17; v_call: TRBV5-1; d_call: TRBD1; j_call: TRBJ1-2; cdr3_nt: TGCGCCAGCAGCCCGACAGGGGGCGCTATGTACCCCTATGGCTACACCTTC; cdr3_aa: CASSPTGGAMYPYGYTF
clone_size: once; cdr3_length: 15; v_call: TRBV10-1; d_call: TRBD2; j_call: TRBJ2-7; cdr3_nt: TGCGCCAGCAGTGCGGGGACTAGCGGGTTACGAGGTCTGTACTTC; cdr3_aa: CASSAGTSGLRGLYF
clone_size: .; cdr3_length: 20; v_call: TRBV10-2; d_call: .; j_call: TRBJ2-1; cdr3_nt: TGCGCCAGCAGTGAGTCAATCGGCGCCGCGCGAACTAGCTCCTACAATGAGCAGTTCTTC; cdr3_aa: CASSESIGAARTSSYNEQFF
clone_size: .; cdr3_length: 15; v_call: TRBV2; d_call: TRBD1; j_call: TRBJ1-5; cdr3_nt: TGTGCCAGCAGTGTTCTTCGACAGGGGGATCAGCCCCAGCATTTT; cdr3_aa: CASSVLRQGDQPQHF
clone_size: .; cdr3_length: 15; v_call: TRBV28; d_call: .; j_call: TRBJ1-5; cdr3_nt: TGTGCCAGCAGTTTTGCGCGTAATAGCAATCAGCCCCAGCATTTT; cdr3_aa: CASSFARNSNQPQHF
clone_size: .; cdr3_length: 15; v_call: TRBV30; d_call: .; j_call: TRBJ2-7; cdr3_nt: TGTGCCTGGAGTGACCGGGACATAGGCCTCTACGAGCAGTACTTC; cdr3_aa: CAWSDRDIGLYEQYF
clone_size: .; cdr3_length: 16; v_call: TRBV28; d_call: .; j_call: TRBJ2-1; cdr3_nt: TGTGCCAGCAGTACAATTGGCCTCAAAAACTACAATGAGCAGTTCTTC; cdr3_aa: CASSTIGLKNYNEQFF
clone_size: .; cdr3_length: 16; v_call: TRBV10-3; d_call: TRBD2; j_call: TRBJ2-3; cdr3_nt: TGTGCCATCAGTGGGGGTAGCGGGGTCTCGTGGGATACGCAGTATTTT; cdr3_aa: CAISGGSGVSWDTQYF
clone_size: .; cdr3_length: 16; v_call: TRBV30; d_call: TRBD2; j_call: TRBJ2-2; cdr3_nt: TGTGCCTGGAGTGGTACTAGCGGGACGAACACCGGGGAGCTGTTTTTT; cdr3_aa: CAWSGTSGTNTGELFF
clone_size: .; cdr3_length: 16; v_call: TRBV28; d_call: .; j_call: TRBJ2-7; cdr3_nt: TGTGCCAGCAGTTCCCTCCGACTAGAGGAAATTGGGGAGCAGTACTTC; cdr3_aa: CASSSLRLEEIGEQYF
clone_size: .; cdr3_length: 13; v_call: TRBV13; d_call: .; j_call: TRBJ2-7; cdr3_nt: TGTGCCAGCAGCAGACAAAGCTCCTACGAGCAGTACTTC; cdr3_aa: CASSRQSSYEQYF
clone_size: once; cdr3_length: 16; v_call: TRBV5-8; d_call: .; j_call: TRBJ2-3; cdr3_nt: TGTGCCAGCAGCCGAATCGCAGGGGCACAGGGCACTACGCAGTATTTT; cdr3_aa: CASSRIAGAQGTTQYF
clone_size: .; cdr3_length: 14; v_call: TRBV9; d_call: .; j_call: TRBJ1-2; cdr3_nt: TGTGCCAGCATCTCGACCCGGGGGAACTATGGCTACACCTTC; cdr3_aa: CASISTRGNYGYTF
clone_size: .; cdr3_length: 13; v_call: TRBV27; d_call: TRBD1; j_call: TRBJ1-5; cdr3_nt: TGTGCCAGCAGTTCCGACAGGGGTCAGCCCCAGCATTTT; cdr3_aa: CASSSDRGQPQHF
clone_size: .; cdr3_length: 16; v_call: TRBV6-5; d_call: TRBD1; j_call: TRBJ1-6; cdr3_nt: TGTGCCAGCAGTTACTCAGGGGGCGTCAGAAATTCACCCCTCCACTTT; cdr3_aa: CASSYSGGVRNSPLHF
clone_size: .; cdr3_length: 16; v_call: TRBV28; d_call: TRBD2; j_call: TRBJ2-1; cdr3_nt: TGTGCCAGCAGTTCTCTTGGACTAGCGGGGGGGCATGAGCAGTTCTTC; cdr3_aa: CASSSLGLAGGHEQFF
clone_size: .; cdr3_length: 14; v_call: TRBV4-2; d_call: TRBD1; j_call: TRBJ2-7; cdr3_nt: TGTGCCAGCAGTCGGACAGGGATGTCCTACGAGCAGTACTTC; cdr3_aa: CASSRTGMSYEQYF
clone_size: once; cdr3_length: 13; v_call: TRBV12-3/TRBV12-4; d_call: TRBD1; j_call: TRBJ2-1; cdr3_nt: TGTGCCAGCAGTTCCCTCGGGGACAGTGAGCAGTTCTTC; cdr3_aa: CASSSLGDSEQFF
clone_size: .; cdr3_length: 15; v_call: TRBV28; d_call: TRBD1; j_call: TRBJ1-5; cdr3_nt: TGTGCCAGCAGTTTACTAGGGGGCGGCAATCAGCCCCAGCATTTT; cdr3_aa: CASSLLGGGNQPQHF
clone_size: .; cdr3_length: 16; v_call: TRBV2; d_call: .; j_call: TRBJ1-1; cdr3_nt: TGTGCCAGCAGTGAAGGTCTAGGAGTTATGAACACTGAAGCTTTCTTT; cdr3_aa: CASSEGLGVMNTEAFF
clone_size: .; cdr3_length: 14; v_call: TRBV19; d_call: .; j_call: TRBJ1-6; cdr3_nt: TGTGCCAGTAGTACCCCGGGAGGTAATTCACCCCTCCACTTT; cdr3_aa: CASSTPGGNSPLHF
clone_size: .; cdr3_length: 16; v_call: TRBV11-2; d_call: TRBD2; j_call: TRBJ2-3; cdr3_nt: TGTGCCAGCAGCCCGACTAGCGGGGGGGCGGGACGAACGCAGTATTTT; cdr3_aa: CASSPTSGGAGRTQYF
clone_size: .; cdr3_length: 11; v_call: TRBV2; d_call: .; j_call: TRBJ2-7; cdr3_nt: TGTGCCAGCAGTCCCATTTACGAGCAGTACTTC; cdr3_aa: CASSPIYEQYF
clone_size: .; cdr3_length: 14; v_call: TRBV19; d_call: .; j_call: TRBJ2-2; cdr3_nt: TGTGCCAGTATTCCTGACAGACGCACCGGGGAGCTGTTTTTT; cdr3_aa: CASIPDRRTGELFF
clone_size: few; cdr3_length: 15; v_call: TRBV12-5; d_call: TRBD1; j_call: TRBJ1-3; cdr3_nt: TGTGCTAGTGGTTTGGGACAGGGGGCTGGAAACACCATATATTTT; cdr3_aa: CASGLGQGAGNTIYF
clone_size: .; cdr3_length: 11; v_call: TRBV20-1; d_call: .; j_call: TRBJ1-5; cdr3_nt: TGCAGTGCTAGGGGGCCCAACGCCCAGCATTTT; cdr3_aa: CSARGPNAQHF
clone_size: .; cdr3_length: 15; v_call: TRBV25-1; d_call: TRBD2; j_call: TRBJ2-7; cdr3_nt: TGTGCCAGCAGTACAACGGGGCGGGGGTCCCACGAGCAGTACTTC; cdr3_aa: CASSTTGRGSHEQYF
clone_size: .; cdr3_length: 19; v_call: TRBV7-2; d_call: TRBD2; j_call: TRBJ2-1; cdr3_nt: TGTGCCAGCAGCCAAACGGGACTAGCGGGAGGGGACTACTACAATGAGCAGTTCTTC; cdr3_aa: CASSQTGLAGGDYYNEQFF
clone_size: .; cdr3_length: 13; v_call: TRBV5-4; d_call: .; j_call: TRBJ1-6; cdr3_nt: TGTGCCAGCAGCCGCGGACAGACTTCACCCCTCCACTTT; cdr3_aa: CASSRGQTSPLHF
clone_size: once; cdr3_length: 14; v_call: TRBV3-1/TRBV3-2; d_call: TRBD2; j_call: TRBJ2-5; cdr3_nt: TGTGCCAGCAGCCAACGTGGGGGGGAAGAGACCCAGTACTTC; cdr3_aa: CASSQRGGEETQYF
clone_size: .; cdr3_length: 14; v_call: TRBV5-6; d_call: .; j_call: TRBJ2-5; cdr3_nt: TGTGCCAGCAGCTTGGATCCCAGCCAAGAGACCCAGTACTTC; cdr3_aa: CASSLDPSQETQYF
clone_size: .; cdr3_length: 16; v_call: TRBV24-1; d_call: TRBD1; j_call: TRBJ2-5; cdr3_nt: TGTGCCACCAGTGAAACCGGGACAGGGTGGGGGGAGACCCAGTACTTC; cdr3_aa: CATSETGTGWGETQYF
clone_size: .; cdr3_length: 15; v_call: TRBV5-5; d_call: .; j_call: TRBJ2-7; cdr3_nt: TGTGCCAGCAGCCTACGGAGGGACAGACCCTACGAGCAGTACTTC; cdr3_aa: CASSLRRDRPYEQYF
clone_size: .; cdr3_length: 14; v_call: TRBV28; d_call: TRBD1; j_call: TRBJ1-1; cdr3_nt: TGTGCCAGCAGTCTTGGGACAGGGGCGGTAAAAGCTTTCTTT; cdr3_aa: CASSLGTGAVKAFF
clone_size: .; cdr3_length: 13; v_call: TRBV6-1; d_call: .; j_call: TRBJ1-5; cdr3_nt: TGTGCCAGCAGTGAATTCCGGAATCAGCCCCAGCATTTT; cdr3_aa: CASSEFRNQPQHF
clone_size: few; cdr3_length: 15; v_call: TRBV18; d_call: TRBD1; j_call: TRBJ1-4; cdr3_nt: TGTGCCAGCTCACCCCGCCTGACAGGGGATGAAAAACTGTTTTTT; cdr3_aa: CASSPRLTGDEKLFF
clone_size: .; cdr3_length: 16; v_call: TRBV7-9; d_call: .; j_call: TRBJ2-1; cdr3_nt: TGTGCCAGCAGCTTAGATGTGTCAGCGGGTTACGATGAGCAGTTCTTC; cdr3_aa: CASSLDVSAGYDEQFF
clone_size: .; cdr3_length: 15; v_call: TRBV28; d_call: .; j_call: TRBJ1-4; cdr3_nt: TGTGCCAGCAGGCGGGGAGGGTCAACTAATGAAAAACTGTTTTTT; cdr3_aa: CASRRGGSTNEKLFF
clone_size: .; cdr3_length: 14; v_call: TRBV6-5; d_call: .; j_call: TRBJ1-4; cdr3_nt: TGTGCCAGCAGTTACTCTAACAGGCAGGAAAAACTGTTTTTT; cdr3_aa: CASSYSNRQEKLFF